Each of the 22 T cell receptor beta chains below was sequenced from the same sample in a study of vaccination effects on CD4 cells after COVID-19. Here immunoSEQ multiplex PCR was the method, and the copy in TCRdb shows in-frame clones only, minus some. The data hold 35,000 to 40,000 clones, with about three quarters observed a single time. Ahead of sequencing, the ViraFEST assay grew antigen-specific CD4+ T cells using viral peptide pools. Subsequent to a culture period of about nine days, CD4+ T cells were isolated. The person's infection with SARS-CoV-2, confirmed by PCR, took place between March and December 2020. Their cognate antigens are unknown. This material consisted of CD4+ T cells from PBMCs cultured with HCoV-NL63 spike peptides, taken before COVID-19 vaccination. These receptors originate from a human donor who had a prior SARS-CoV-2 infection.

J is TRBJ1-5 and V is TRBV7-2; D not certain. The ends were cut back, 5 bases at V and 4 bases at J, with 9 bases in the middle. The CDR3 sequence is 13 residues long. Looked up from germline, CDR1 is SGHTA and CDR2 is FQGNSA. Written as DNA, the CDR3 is TGTGCCAGCAGCCCCCGACGGAATCAGCCCCAGCATTTT. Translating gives CASSPRRNQPQHF.

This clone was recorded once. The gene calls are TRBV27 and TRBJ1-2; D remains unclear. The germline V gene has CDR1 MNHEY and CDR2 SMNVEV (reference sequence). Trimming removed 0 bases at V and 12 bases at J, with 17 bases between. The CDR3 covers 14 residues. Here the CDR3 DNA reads TGTGCCAGCAGTTTATCTGGTCGGGGAGCGACCCACACCTTC. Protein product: CASSLSGRGATHTF.

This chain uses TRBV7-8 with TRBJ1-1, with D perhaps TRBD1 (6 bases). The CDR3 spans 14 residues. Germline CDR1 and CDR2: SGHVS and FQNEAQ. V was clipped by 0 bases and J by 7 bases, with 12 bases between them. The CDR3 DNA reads TGTGCCAGCAGCTTAGCAGGGGGGAGCGGTGAAGCTTTCTTT. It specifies CASSLAGGSGEAFF.

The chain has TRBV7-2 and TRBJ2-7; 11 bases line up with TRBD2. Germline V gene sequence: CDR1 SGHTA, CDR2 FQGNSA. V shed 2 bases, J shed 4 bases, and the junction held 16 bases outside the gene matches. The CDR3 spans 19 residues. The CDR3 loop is CASSLNGQLAGVPSYEQYF. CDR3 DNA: TGTGCCAGCAGCTTAAACGGGCAACTAGCGGGAGTGCCGTCGTACGAGCAGTACTTC.

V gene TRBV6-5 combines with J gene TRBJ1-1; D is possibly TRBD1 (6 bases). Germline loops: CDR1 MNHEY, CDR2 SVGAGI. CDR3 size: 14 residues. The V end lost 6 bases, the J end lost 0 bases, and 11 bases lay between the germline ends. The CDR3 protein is CASSRDMLNTEAFF. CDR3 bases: TGTGCCAGCAGCCGGGACATGTTGAACACTGAAGCTTTCTTT.

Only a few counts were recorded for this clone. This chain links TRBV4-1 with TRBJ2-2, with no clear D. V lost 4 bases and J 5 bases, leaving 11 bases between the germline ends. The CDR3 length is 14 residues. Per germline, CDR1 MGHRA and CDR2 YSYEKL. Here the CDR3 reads CASSPTGLTGELFF. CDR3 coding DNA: TGCGCCAGCAGCCCTACGGGTCTGACCGGGGAGCTGTTTTTT.

CDR3 protein: CASSARLKTQYF. The CDR3 DNA is TGTGCCAGCAGCGCCCGATTAAAAACGCAGTATTTT. The V gene is TRBV7-2, the J gene TRBJ2-3, with no clear D. Trimming left V 5 bases short and J 9 bases short, with 12 bases between. The CDR3 has 12 residues. Germline CDR1 is SGHTA and CDR2 is FQGNSA. The full variable domain, its missing parts supplied by reference TRBV7-2 and TRBJ2-3, is GAGVSQSPSNKVTEKGKDVELRCDPISGHTALYWYRQSLGQGLEFLIYFQGNSAPDKSGLPSDRFSAERTGGSVSTLTIQRTQQEDSAVYLCASSARLKTQYFGPGTRLTVL.

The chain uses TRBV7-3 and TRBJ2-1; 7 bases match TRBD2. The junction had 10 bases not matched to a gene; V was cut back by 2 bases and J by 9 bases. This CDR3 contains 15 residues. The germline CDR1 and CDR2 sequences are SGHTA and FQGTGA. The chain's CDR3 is CASSLWPPGRGEQFF. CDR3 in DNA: TGTGCCAGCAGCTTATGGCCCCCAGGGAGGGGTGAGCAGTTCTTC.

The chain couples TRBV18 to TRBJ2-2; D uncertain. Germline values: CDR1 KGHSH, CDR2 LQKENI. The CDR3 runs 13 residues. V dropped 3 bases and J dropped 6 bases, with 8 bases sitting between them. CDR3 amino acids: CASSPGRAGELFF. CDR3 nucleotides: TGTGCCAGCTCACCTGGACGAGCCGGGGAGCTGTTTTTT.

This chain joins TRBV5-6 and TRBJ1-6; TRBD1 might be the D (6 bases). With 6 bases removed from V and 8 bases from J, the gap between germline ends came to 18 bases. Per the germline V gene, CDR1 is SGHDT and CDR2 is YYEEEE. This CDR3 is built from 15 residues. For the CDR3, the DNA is TGTGCCAGCACCGAGCTCGGCAGGGGCTATTCACCCCTCCACTTT. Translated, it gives CASTELGRGYSPLHF.

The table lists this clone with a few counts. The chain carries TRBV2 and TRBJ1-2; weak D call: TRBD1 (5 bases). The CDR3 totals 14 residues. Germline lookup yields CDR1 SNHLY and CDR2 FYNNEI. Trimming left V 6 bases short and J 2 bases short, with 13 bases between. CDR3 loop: CASRALWGNYGYTF. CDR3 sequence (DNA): TGTGCCAGCAGAGCCCTATGGGGGAACTATGGCTACACCTTC.

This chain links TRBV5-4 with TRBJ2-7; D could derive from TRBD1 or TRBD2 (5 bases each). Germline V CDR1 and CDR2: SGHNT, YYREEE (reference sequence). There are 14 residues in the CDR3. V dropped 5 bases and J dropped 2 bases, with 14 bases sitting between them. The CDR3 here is CASRAGTDPYEQYF. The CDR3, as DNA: TGTGCCAGCAGAGCCGGGACGGATCCCTACGAGCAGTACTTC.

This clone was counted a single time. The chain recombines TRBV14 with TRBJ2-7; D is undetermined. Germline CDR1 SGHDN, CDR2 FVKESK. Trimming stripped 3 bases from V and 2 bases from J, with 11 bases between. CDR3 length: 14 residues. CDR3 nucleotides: TGTGCCAGCAGCCAGCCACCCAGGACCTACGAGCAGTACTTC. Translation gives CASSQPPRTYEQYF.

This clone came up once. CDR3: CASSEGLAGGQDTQYF. CDR3 nucleotides: TGTGCCAGCAGCGAAGGACTAGCGGGAGGGCAAGATACGCAGTATTTT. The chain couples TRBV14 to TRBJ2-3; 15 nucleotides match TRBD2. CDR3 length: 16 amino acids. CDR1 SGHDN and CDR2 FVKESK come from the germline V gene. V shed 5 bases, J shed 5 bases, and the junction held 5 bases outside the gene matches.

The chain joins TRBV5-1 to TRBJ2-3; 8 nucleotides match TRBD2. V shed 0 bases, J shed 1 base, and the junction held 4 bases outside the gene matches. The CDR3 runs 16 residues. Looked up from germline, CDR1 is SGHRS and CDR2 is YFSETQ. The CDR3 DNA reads TGCGCCAGCAGCTTGGGACTAGCGATTGGCACAGATACGCAGTATTTT. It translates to CASSLGLAIGTDTQYF.

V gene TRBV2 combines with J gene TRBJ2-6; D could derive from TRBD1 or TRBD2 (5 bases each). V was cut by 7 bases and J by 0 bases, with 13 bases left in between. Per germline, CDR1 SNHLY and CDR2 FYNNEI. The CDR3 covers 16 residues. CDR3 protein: CASIRDGISGANVLTF. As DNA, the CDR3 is TGTGCCAGCATTCGGGACGGTATCTCTGGGGCCAACGTCCTGACTTTC.

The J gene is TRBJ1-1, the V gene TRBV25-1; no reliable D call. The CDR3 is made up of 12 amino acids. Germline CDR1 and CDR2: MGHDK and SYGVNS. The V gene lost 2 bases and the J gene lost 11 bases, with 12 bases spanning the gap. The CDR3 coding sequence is TGTGCCAGCAGTGAAACCGGACTCGTTGCTTTCTTT. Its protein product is CASSETGLVAFF.

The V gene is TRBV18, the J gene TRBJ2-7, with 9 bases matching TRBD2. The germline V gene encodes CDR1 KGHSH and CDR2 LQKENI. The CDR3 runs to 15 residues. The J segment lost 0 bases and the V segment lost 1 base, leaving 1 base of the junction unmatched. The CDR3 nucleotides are TGTGCCAGCTCACCACAAGCGGGAGGCTCCTACGAGCAGTACTTC. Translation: CASSPQAGGSYEQYF.

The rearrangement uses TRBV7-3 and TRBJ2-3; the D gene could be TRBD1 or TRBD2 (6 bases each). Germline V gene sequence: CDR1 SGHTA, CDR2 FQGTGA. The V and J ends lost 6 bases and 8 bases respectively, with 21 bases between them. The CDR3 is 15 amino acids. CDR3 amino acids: CASSPTGTPGGTQYF. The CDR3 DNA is TGTGCCAGCAGTCCTACAGGGACCCCCGGGGGTACGCAGTATTTT.

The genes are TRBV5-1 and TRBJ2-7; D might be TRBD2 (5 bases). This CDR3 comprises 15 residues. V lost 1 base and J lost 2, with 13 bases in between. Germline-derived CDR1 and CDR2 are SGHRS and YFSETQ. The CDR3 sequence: CASSLRTSQTYEQYF. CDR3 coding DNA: TGCGCCAGCAGCTTGAGGACTTCGCAGACCTACGAGCAGTACTTC.

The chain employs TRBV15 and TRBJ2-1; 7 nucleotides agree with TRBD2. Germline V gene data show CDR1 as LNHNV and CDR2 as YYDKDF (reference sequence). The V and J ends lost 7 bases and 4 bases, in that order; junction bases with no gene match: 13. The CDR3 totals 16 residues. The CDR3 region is CATTSGSAGEYNEQFF. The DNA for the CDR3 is TGTGCCACCACGTCAGGATCCGCGGGAGAATACAATGAGCAGTTCTTC.

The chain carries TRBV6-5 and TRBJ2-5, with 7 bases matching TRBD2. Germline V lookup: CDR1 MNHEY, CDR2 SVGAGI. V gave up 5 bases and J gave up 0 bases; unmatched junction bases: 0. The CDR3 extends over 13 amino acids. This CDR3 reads CASSTSDQETQYF. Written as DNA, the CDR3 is TGTGCCAGCAGTACTAGCGACCAAGAGACCCAGTACTTC.